These T cell receptor beta chains were read from a single sample in a study of T cell repertoires in cytomegalovirus infection. TCRdb used MiXCR to reprocess the reads, holding one entry per CDR3 protein. Of hundreds of thousands of distinct CDR3 sequences listed, over 20% are singletons. Sequenced material: CD8+ T cells from PBMCs. These TCRs come from a human donor in good health (CMV status not recorded). Some clones in this sample may be carry-over from other donors' samples. Each CDR3 is given with its conserved first and last residue. D genes are given only for firm matches. Expanded clones are given a class, and other clones once, few, many or no size at all.

V	J	size	D	DNA	CDR3
TRBV9	TRBJ2-1	NA	NA	TGTGCCAGCAGCGTAGACTGGGACTCGGCATACAATGAGCAGTTCTTC	CASSVDWDSAYNEQFF
TRBV23-1	TRBJ1-5	few	NA	TGCGCCAGCAAGGAGGCGAGCGCAGAGAATAGCAATCAGCCCCAGCATTTT	CASKEASAENSNQPQHF
TRBV27	TRBJ1-1	NA	NA	TGTGCCAGCAGTTTATACAGTAACACTGAAGCTTTCTTT	CASSLYSNTEAFF
TRBV5-4	TRBJ2-7	few	TRBD1	TGTGCCAGCAGCCCACCGGGACAGGGGATCGGCGAGCAGTACTTC	CASSPPGQGIGEQYF
TRBV12-5	TRBJ2-1	many	TRBD2	TGTGCTAGTGGTTTGGCGATAGCGGGGGGGCTTCTCTACAATGAGCAGTTCTTC	CASGLAIAGGLLYNEQFF
TRBV2	TRBJ2-5	NA	NA	TGTGCCACCCAAGGGATCCAAGAGACCCAGTACTTC	CATQGIQETQYF
TRBV11-2	TRBJ2-3	NA	TRBD2	TGTGCCAGCGGCAAAAGCGGGGAGGCAGATACGCAGTATTTT	CASGKSGEADTQYF
TRBV7-6	TRBJ2-7	NA	NA	TGTGCCAGTGGTTTGCCCTACGAGCAGTACTTC	CASGLPYEQYF
TRBV7-3	TRBJ2-3	many	NA	TGTGCCAGCGGCCCCGGGACAACGAGCACAGATACGCAGTATTTT	CASGPGTTSTDTQYF
TRBV18	TRBJ1-2	NA	NA	TGTGCCAGCTCACCACCGGAGGACTATGGCTACACCTTC	CASSPPEDYGYTF
TRBV7-2	TRBJ1-2	many	NA	TGTGCCAGCAGCTTAGATTACAACCGAGGCTACACCTTC	CASSLDYNRGYTF
TRBV11-2	TRBJ1-3	many	NA	TGTGCCAGCAGGGCAGACTCTATCTCTGGAAACACCATATATTTT	CASRADSISGNTIYF
TRBV7-9	TRBJ2-7	few	TRBD1	TGTGCCAGCAGCCCTCGGACAGGGCCATCCTACGAGCAGTACTTC	CASSPRTGPSYEQYF
TRBV7-8	TRBJ1-3	many	NA	TGTGCCAGCGGCACAGGGTCTGGAAACACCATATATTTT	CASGTGSGNTIYF
TRBV6-2/TRBV6-3	TRBJ2-1	NA	NA	TGTGCCAGCAGTTACGCTTGGGGGGCAGGCTATGAGCAGTTCTTC	CASSYAWGAGYEQFF
TRBV27	TRBJ1-5	many	NA	TGTGCCAGCAGTGGGGCAGGGAATCAGCCCCAGCATTTT	CASSGAGNQPQHF
TRBV7-9	TRBJ2-3	many	NA	TGTGCCAGCAGCTTTAACGGACTAAATAATACGCAGTATTTT	CASSFNGLNNTQYF
TRBV7-2	TRBJ2-7	many	NA	TGTGCCAGCAGCTTAGCCGTCCGGAGGGACGAGCAGTACTTC	CASSLAVRRDEQYF
TRBV30	TRBJ2-1	NA	TRBD2	TGTGCCTGGAGGGAAACCGGGACTATTGTTTACAATGAGCAGTTCTTC	CAWRETGTIVYNEQFF
TRBV7-9	TRBJ1-2	once	NA	TGTGCCAGCAGCGCGACAGAGCCCCAGTACACCTTC	CASSATEPQYTF
TRBV12-3/TRBV12-4	TRBJ1-2	NA	TRBD1	TGTGCCAGCAGTTCCTGGGACAGCACTAACTATGGCTACACCTTC	CASSSWDSTNYGYTF
TRBV10-3	TRBJ2-5	few	NA	TGTGCCATCAAAGACTCCCCAGAGACCCAGTACTTC	CAIKDSPETQYF
TRBV7-9	TRBJ2-5	NA	TRBD2	TGTGCCAGCAGCATCAGCGGGGTGTCGGAGACCCAGTACTTC	CASSISGVSETQYF
TRBV12-3/TRBV12-4	TRBJ2-3	NA	TRBD2	TGTGCCAGCTTTAGCGGGGATACTACAGATACGCAGTATTTT	CASFSGDTTDTQYF
TRBV7-2	TRBJ2-7	many	NA	TGTGCCAGCAGGGACAAGGGGCGGTCCTACGAGCAGTACTTC	CASRDKGRSYEQYF
TRBV7-9	TRBJ2-2	NA	NA	TGTGCCAGCAGCCACTCGTCATTACAGGGATACACCGGGGAGCTGTTTTTT	CASSHSSLQGYTGELFF
TRBV28	TRBJ2-1	NA	NA	TGTGCCAGCACCCTAGAGTTAGGGGCGAACATCTACAATGAGCAGTTCTTC	CASTLELGANIYNEQFF
TRBV9	TRBJ2-7	many	NA	TGTGCCAGCAGCGATGATGGCGCCGGGCAGTACTTC	CASSDDGAGQYF